There are many counts of the clone carrying this T cell receptor (beta chain). The CDR3 has 12 residues. With 5 bases removed from V and 9 bases from J, the gap between germline ends came to 14 bases. CDR1 is SQVTM, CDR2 ANQGSEA, per germline. RNA transcripts yielded amplified TCR beta CDR3 regions. With the HTBI primer set, the TCR CDR3 went through a first round of RT-PCR. TCRdb fed the multiplex PCR reads into MiXCR, producing one record per CDR3 protein. The sample shows a few hundred thousand distinct CDR3 sequences, approximately 15% of them seen only once. The data stem from a study of T cells in Graves' hyperthyroidism and ophthalmopathy.

V usage is TRBV29-1 and J usage is TRBJ2-1, with D hard to call. The origin of this receptor is a woman aged 40 to 50 with Graves' ophthalmopathy. The sequenced sample was blood. The CDR3 nucleotides are TGCAGCGTTCGCCCTACCCTACCTGAGCAGTTCTTC. Amino acids: CSVRPTLPEQFF.